This paragraph covers one T cell receptor beta chain sequence. Its antigen is still unknown. This sample was taken from a study of cytomegalovirus exposure and HLA in healthy donors. Points from the study as a whole: Later, TCR association rates were found to vary by HLA locus, highest for DRB1 and lowest for HLA-C. Links to common viral pathogens appeared, in a later analysis, for several of the most significant clusters. Cytomegalovirus association was listed for approximately 150 TCR beta chains.

In the PCR, 60 Vbeta and 13 Jbeta primers were used. The table came from immunoSEQ multiplex PCR; TCRdb's copy has only in-frame clones and leaves some out. This repertoire shows approximately 150,000 clones, about three quarters found once; its top ten account for approximately 1.3%. J gave up 1 base and V 6 bases, and 5 bases lay outside the gene matches. Per the germline V gene, CDR1 is MNHEY and CDR2 is SVGAGI. This CDR3 spans 15 amino acids. The chain links TRBV6-5 to TRBJ2-1, with 8 bases identical to TRBD2. The source is a woman aged 30 to 39 in good health and CMV-seropositive. The sequenced sample consisted of PBMCs. CDR3 region: CASSHLAGSYNEQFF. The CDR3, as DNA: TGTGCCAGCAGCCACCTAGCGGGTTCCTACAATGAGCAGTTCTTC.